These T cell receptor beta chains were read from a single sample in a study of OX40 agonist ivuxolimab in advanced cancers. TCRdb's copy holds only in-frame clones and misses some; the assay was immunoSEQ multiplex PCR. The sample records approximately 50,000 clones, roughly 86% being singletons. The specimen comprised CD4+ or CD8+ T cells sorted from blood, sampled in a trial of the OX40 agonist ivuxolimab. Source of these receptors: an adult with an advanced solid tumor such as melanoma, head and neck, liver or kidney cancer. The CDR3 runs from the conserved cysteine through the conserved F or W. Each record gives: CDR3 length, J gene, V gene, clone size, D gene, CDR3 DNA, CDR3 protein. D genes are given only for firm matches. Not every row has a clone size; where given, it reads once, few, many or a size class.

15 | TRBJ1-1 | TRBV5-8 | NA | NA | TGTGCCAGCAGCACCGGACTGACCATGAACACTGAAGCTTTCTTT | CASSTGLTMNTEAFF
13 | TRBJ2-2 | TRBV29-1 | NA | NA | TGCAGCGTTGGGTCAGGCGGCCCCGGGGAGCTGTTTTTT | CSVGSGGPGELFF
13 | TRBJ1-5 | TRBV6-1 | NA | NA | TGTGCCAGCAGTGATGAGGTCTGGATCACCCAGCATTTT | CASSDEVWITQHF
14 | TRBJ1-2 | TRBV10-3 | NA | NA | TGTGCCATCAGTGAGTCGAAGGAGGCGGGTGGCTACACCTTC | CAISESKEAGGYTF
11 | TRBJ1-2 | TRBV30 | NA | NA | TGTGCCTGGAGTGTACATGGGGGCTACACCTTC | CAWSVHGGYTF
14 | TRBJ1-3 | TRBV4-1 | once | NA | TGCGCCAGCAGCCAGGACAGCTCTGGAAACACCATATATTTT | CASSQDSSGNTIYF
20 | TRBJ2-3 | TRBV15 | NA | TRBD2 | TGTGCCACCAGCAGGCCGCTAATGGGGAGGGGCGACCCTAGCACAGATACGCAGTATTTT | CATSRPLMGRGDPSTDTQYF
11 | TRBJ2-1 | TRBV6-1 | NA | NA | TGTGCCAGCAGTGGCCAGGTACTACAGTTCTTC | CASSGQVLQFF
14 | TRBJ2-7 | TRBV6-5 | NA | TRBD2 | TGTGCCAGCAGAACTAGCGTGAGCTCCTACGAGCAGTACTTC | CASRTSVSSYEQYF
14 | TRBJ2-7 | TRBV18 | NA | NA | TGTGCCAGCTCACCACCGCTTTCCCGCGACGAGCAGTACTTC | CASSPPLSRDEQYF
14 | TRBJ2-7 | TRBV5-6 | NA | NA | TGTGCCAGCAGCCGCTCCTCGGTGGGGCTCGAGCAGTACTTC | CASSRSSVGLEQYF
12 | TRBJ2-3 | TRBV30 | NA | NA | TGTGCCTCTACCATGACGCTCCATACGCAGTATTTT | CASTMTLHTQYF
15 | TRBJ1-3 | TRBV4-3 | NA | NA | TGCGCCAGCAGCCAAGGGAGCGTCACGGCGGACACCATATATTTT | CASSQGSVTADTIYF
16 | TRBJ1-1 | TRBV27 | NA | TRBD1 | TGTGCCAGCATTCGAAGGGGGCCTTTATTGAACACTGAAGCTTTCTTT | CASIRRGPLLNTEAFF
13 | TRBJ2-3 | TRBV27 | NA | NA | TGTGCCAGCGGCGGGACTAGCACAGATACGCAGTATTTT | CASGGTSTDTQYF
17 | TRBJ2-7 | TRBV11-3 | few | NA | TGTGCCAGCAGCCAGATTACGTCATCTTATAGCTCCTACGAGCAGTACTTC | CASSQITSSYSSYEQYF
17 | TRBJ2-3 | TRBV18 | NA | TRBD2 | TGTGCCAGCTCACCTCCGACCGGGACTAGAAGCCCAGATACGCAGTATTTT | CASSPPTGTRSPDTQYF
18 | TRBJ2-7 | TRBV28 | NA | TRBD2 | TGTGCCAGCACCCCCGGGGGGGCGGGGTTGGTCCGCTCCTACGAGCAGTACTTC | CASTPGGAGLVRSYEQYF
14 | TRBJ1-2 | TRBV11-3 | NA | TRBD1 | TGTGCCAGCCTCGGGACAGGGGATAACTATGGCTACACCTTC | CASLGTGDNYGYTF
16 | TRBJ1-2 | TRBV28 | once | TRBD1 | TGTGCCAGCAGCCCCCCGGACAGGGTGGGAAGCTATGGCTACACCTTC | CASSPPDRVGSYGYTF
14 | TRBJ2-1 | TRBV7-2 | NA | NA | TGTGCCAGCAGCTTAGATTCACTGCTTAGGGAGCAGTTCTTC | CASSLDSLLREQFF
12 | TRBJ1-2 | TRBV29-1 | few | NA | TGCAGCGTCCTGGGGGGCCGGGGCGGCTACACCTTC | CSVLGGRGGYTF
16 | TRBJ2-4 | TRBV28 | NA | NA | TGTGCCAGCAGTAGTCATCCGGCCTTGGCCAAAAACATTCAGTACTTC | CASSSHPALAKNIQYF
14 | TRBJ1-2 | TRBV10-3 | NA | TRBD1 | TGTGCCATCAGTGACCGAGGGACAGTTTATGGCTACACCTTC | CAISDRGTVYGYTF
15 | TRBJ2-1 | TRBV7-9 | NA | NA | TGTGCCAGCAGCCCCAAGGACTGGCTGGGCAATGAGCAGTTCTTC | CASSPKDWLGNEQFF
15 | TRBJ2-7 | TRBV18 | once | TRBD1 | TGTGCCAGCTCACCGACAGGGTGGAGGTCCTACGAGCAGTACTTC | CASSPTGWRSYEQYF
14 | TRBJ2-1 | TRBV18 | NA | NA | TGTGCCAGCTCCCCGACTGACTCCTACAATGAGCAGTTCTTC | CASSPTDSYNEQFF
9 | TRBJ2-7 | TRBV20-1 | NA | NA | TGCAGTGGATGGCCTTCGCAGTACTTC | CSGWPSQYF
11 | TRBJ2-1 | TRBV2 | NA | NA | TGTGCCAGCAGTGAACTGAGACAGATATTCTTC | CASSELRQIFF
12 | TRBJ2-2 | TRBV30 | NA | NA | TGTGCCTGGTCCCTCAGGGCCGGGGAGCTGTTTTTT | CAWSLRAGELFF
17 | TRBJ2-1 | TRBV18 | NA | TRBD2 | TGTGCCAGCTCACCACCGTCTTCGCTAGCGGGAAAGAATGAGCAGTTCTTC | CASSPPSSLAGKNEQFF
12 | TRBJ1-1 | TRBV30 | NA | NA | TGTGCCTGGAGTGTTGGGAGCCCGAATACTTTCTTT | CAWSVGSPNTFF
18 | TRBJ2-1 | TRBV11-2 | NA | TRBD2 | TGTGCCAGCAGCCCTCGACTAGCGGGAGGGCCTTCCTACAATGAGCAGTTCTTC | CASSPRLAGGPSYNEQFF
12 | TRBJ2-3 | TRBV30 | once | NA | TGTGCCTGGAGTGGAGGAATCGATACGCAGTATTTT | CAWSGGIDTQYF
15 | TRBJ1-6 | TRBV7-9 | NA | TRBD1 | TGTGCCAGCAGCTTAGGGGACAGGGGGAATTCACCCCTCCACTTT | CASSLGDRGNSPLHF
15 | TRBJ2-3 | TRBV28 | once | NA | TGTGCCAGCAGTCTCCCTTCTGGACTCACAGATACGCAGTATTTT | CASSLPSGLTDTQYF
14 | TRBJ1-2 | TRBV27 | NA | TRBD1 | TGTGCCAGCAGTTCGTGGACAGGGGACGATGGCTACACCTTC | CASSSWTGDDGYTF
13 | TRBJ2-7 | TRBV18 | NA | NA | TGTGCCAGCTCAGCCCGAGAAGACTACGAGCAGTACTTC | CASSAREDYEQYF
11 | TRBJ2-7 | TRBV28 | NA | NA | TGTGCCAGCAGTTCTGAAGTCCCACGGTACTTC | CASSSEVPRYF
17 | TRBJ1-2 | TRBV5-1 | NA | NA | TGCGCCAGCAGCTTGGAAGGAGACACTCGCCTGGGCTATGGCTACACCTTC | CASSLEGDTRLGYGYTF
14 | TRBJ2-7 | TRBV19 | NA | TRBD2 | TGTGCCAGTAGTATATCGGCTAGCGGGTACGAGCAGTACTTC | CASSISASGYEQYF
14 | TRBJ2-5 | TRBV14 | NA | TRBD1 | TGTGCCAGCAGCCCTGGGACAGGCCCAGAGACCCAGTACTTC | CASSPGTGPETQYF
14 | TRBJ1-4 | TRBV10-3 | once | TRBD1 | TGTGCCATCAGTGGACAGGGTAATAATGAAAAACTGTTTTTT | CAISGQGNNEKLFF
16 | TRBJ2-5 | TRBV19 | NA | NA | TGTGCCAGCACCGCTAAAGGGACATACACCCAAGAGACCCAGTACTTC | CASTAKGTYTQETQYF
16 | TRBJ2-6 | TRBV11-2 | NA | NA | TGTGCCAGCAGCTTAAGGGTAACCTCTGGGGCCAACGTCCTGACTTTC | CASSLRVTSGANVLTF